One and the same sample provided the 8 T cell receptor beta chains below, sequenced in a study. One entry per CDR3 protein results from TCRdb running MiXCR on the RT-PCR reads. In the table there are about 700,000 distinct CDR3 sequences, about 14% of which are singletons. The sequencing input was memory CD4+ T cells from blood. These receptors originate from a female donor in good health, serving as a healthy control.

This clonotype appeared a few times. This rearrangement joins TRBV2 to TRBJ1-1; D unresolved. The germline V gene has CDR1 SNHLY and CDR2 FYNNEI. The CDR3 contains 13 residues. The V and J ends lost 7 bases and 1 base respectively, with 10 bases between them. The CDR3 reads CASTLYANTEAFF. CDR3 DNA: TGTGCCAGCACCCTCTACGCGAACACTGAAGCTTTCTTT.

This clonotype has a handful of counts. The chain recombines TRBV5-1 with TRBJ2-7, with 10 bases fitting TRBD1. CDR1 and CDR2 (germline): SGHRS, YFSETQ. The V gene end was trimmed by 3 bases and the J gene end by 7 bases; junction bases not matched to a gene: 7. The CDR3 totals 14 residues. CDR3 sequence: CASSSGTGVVEQYF. Here the CDR3 DNA reads TGCGCCAGCAGCTCCGGGACAGGGGTGGTGGAGCAGTACTTC.

The chain uses TRBV2 and TRBJ2-7, with D perhaps TRBD2 (6 bases). Germline CDR1 reads SNHLY; CDR2 reads FYNNEI. V shed 7 bases and J shed 3 bases, with 16 bases lying between them. The CDR3 has 14 amino acids. In nucleotides, the CDR3 is TGTGCCAGCATGGGAGGTGGGAGTATCTACGAGCAGTACTTC. This sequence encodes CASMGGGSIYEQYF.

Worth noting for this clonotype: This may stem from a read error, because a much larger clone lies one nucleotide away. The chain employs TRBV6-5 and TRBJ2-7; weak D call: TRBD2 (5 bases). Looked up from germline, CDR1 is MNHEY and CDR2 is SVGAGI. The CDR3 is made up of 14 amino acids. Trimming left V 10 bases short and J 5 bases short, with 21 bases between. CDR3 region: CAIRPSGGWDEQYF. The CDR3 coding sequence is TGTGCCATCAGGCCCAGCGGAGGTTGGGACGAGCAGTACTTC.

Only a few counts were recorded for this clonotype. J is TRBJ1-3 and V is TRBV7-2, with D possibly being TRBD1 (5 bases). Germline values: CDR1 SGHTA, CDR2 FQGNSA. The CDR3 runs 14 residues. Between the trimmed V and J ends, which lost 5 bases and 9 bases, there was a span of 17 bases. CDR3 in DNA: TGTGCCAGCAGCATTAACCCCCGGCAGGGCACCATATATTTT. Its protein product is CASSINPRQGTIYF.

This clonotype was counted ten times or more. The chain is built from TRBV29-1 and TRBJ1-1; D gene ambiguous. The CDR3 contains 13 residues. V was cut by 0 bases and J by 0 bases, with 5 bases left in between. Germline assignment: CDR1 SQVTM and CDR2 ANQGSEA. The CDR3 reads CSVEENMNTEAFF. The CDR3 nucleotides read TGCAGCGTTGAAGAGAACATGAACACTGAAGCTTTCTTT.

This clonotype has only a few counts. The CDR3 DNA is TGCAGTGCAAGACCTGACCTTTCCACCTACGAGCAGTACTTC. It encodes CSARPDLSTYEQYF. The chain combines TRBV20-1 with TRBJ2-7; D is undetermined. Trimming shortened V by 6 bases and J by 2 bases, and 17 bases separated the two germline ends. Germline CDR1 DFQATT, CDR2 SNEGSKA (reference sequence). The CDR3 has 14 residues.

This clonotype was detected only a few times. The chain uses TRBV20-1 and TRBJ1-5; D perhaps matches TRBD1 (5 bases). The length of the CDR3 is 14 residues. Germline assignment: CDR1 DFQATT and CDR2 SNEGSKA (reference sequence). V was clipped by 1 base and J by 1 base, with 8 bases between them. The CDR3 here is CSARGTLSNQPQHF. Written as DNA, the CDR3 is TGCAGTGCTAGAGGGACATTAAGCAATCAGCCCCAGCATTTT.